These 20 T cell receptor beta chains were sequenced from one sample in a study of tumor-infiltrating lymphocytes in primary liver carcinoma. Co-extraction yielded RNA and DNA from around 20-30 mg of unsorted bulk tissue. With a constant-region primer, TCR beta cDNA was made from approximately 520 ng of total RNA. Each TCR beta library was derived from three nested multiplex PCR rounds that employed slightly modified ARM-PCR. The first two PCR rounds used TRBV1-TRBV30 primers with a Cbeta primer, roughly 10 cycles each. TCRdb recomputed calls from the multiplex PCR reads with MiXCR, one row per CDR3 protein. Of approximately 110,000 distinct CDR3 sequences in the sample, 55% to 75% were seen once. Input material: liver tumor tissue from sampling region 1. Subset: tumor region T1, superior pole. The receptor source for this set is a woman aged 55-75 years with primary liver carcinoma and hepatitis B virus infection.

On this clonotype: A much larger clone sits a single nucleotide away, making a read error possible. This chain uses TRBV6-1 with TRBJ2-7; D call uncertain. The CDR3 spans 11 residues. Germline V CDR1 and CDR2: MNHNS, SASEGT. CDR3 sequence: CASTRSYEKYF. The DNA of the CDR3 is TGTGCCAGTACACGCTCCTACGAGAAGTACTTC.

This clonotype showed up just a few times. This could be a read error, since a much larger clone is one nucleotide away. This chain connects TRBV6-6 to TRBJ1-4; 7 bases map to TRBD1. The CDR3 runs 17 residues. Germline CDR1 MNHNY, CDR2 SVGAGI (reference sequence). The J segment lost 0 bases and the V segment lost 4 bases, leaving 8 bases of the junction unmatched. DNA for the CDR3: TGTGCCAGCAGTTCTTCAGGGGGGGATGCAACTAATGAAAAACTGTTTTTT. Encoded protein: CASSSSGGDATNEKLFF.

This clonotype has more than one count but fewer than ten. The J gene is TRBJ2-3, the V gene TRBV5-1, with a possible D match to TRBD1 (6 bases). Trimming removed 0 bases at V and 5 bases at J, with 10 bases between. CDR1 SGHRS and CDR2 YFSETQ come from the germline V gene. The CDR3 extends over 14 amino acids. As DNA, the CDR3 is TGCGCCAGCAGCTTGGGGACAGACGGAGATACGCAGTATTTT. It yields the protein CASSLGTDGDTQYF.

This clonotype was picked up many times. The chain uses TRBV6-5 and TRBJ2-5; D may be TRBD2 (6 bases). CDR1 is MNHEY and CDR2 is SVGAGI in the germline V gene. The length of the CDR3 is 14 residues. V lost 2 bases to trimming and J lost 6 bases, with 13 bases between them. For the CDR3, the DNA is TGTGCCAGCAGTTACGGGGGGAAGGCGAAGACCCAGTACTTC. Translated: CASSYGGKAKTQYF.

Of note for this clonotype: A single base separates this from a much larger clone, so it may be a read error. This chain uses TRBV29-1 with TRBJ1-2; possible D gene TRBD1, 5 bases. The CDR3 spans 14 residues. With 8 bases removed from V and 6 bases from J, the gap between germline ends came to 22 bases. Germline V CDR1 and CDR2: SQVTM, ANQGSEA. DNA of the CDR3: TGCAGCTGTTCATCAAGTCCGGGGCCGGATGGCTACACCTTC. Amino acid sequence: CSCSSSPGPDGYTF.

This clonotype was detected many times. The rearrangement joins TRBV6-1 to TRBJ1-5; 12 nucleotides match TRBD1. Germline CDR1 reads MNHNS; CDR2 reads SASEGT. Germline trimming cut 4 bases from V and 7 bases from J; bases unmatched to any gene: 8. The CDR3 length is 16 residues. CDR3 residues: CASSARDRGRRQPQHF. For the CDR3, the DNA is TGTGCCAGCAGTGCCCGGGACAGGGGGCGCCGGCAGCCCCAGCATTTT.

Worth noting for this clonotype: The germline gene is not matched at one end of the junction; a read error may be the cause. CDR3 protein: CASGLQGLGTQYF. CDR3 in DNA: TGTGCCAGCGGCTTACAGGGGCTAGGGACCCAGTACTTC. The gene calls are TRBV11-2 and TRBJ2-5; TRBD1 matches 7 bases. This CDR3 is built from 13 residues. Germline CDR1 is SGHAT and CDR2 is FQNNGV.

Concerning this clonotype: A much bigger clone sits one base away, suggesting this may be a read error. The chain carries TRBV4-2 and TRBJ2-1, with 10 bases fitting TRBD2. The CDR3 has 14 residues. Germline V gene lookup returns CDR1 LGHNA and CDR2 YNFKEQ. In DNA form, the CDR3 reads TGTGCCAGCTGCCAAGCTAGCGGGGGCAATGAGCAGTTCTTC. This sequence encodes CASCQASGGNEQFF.

This clonotype appeared many times. The genes are TRBV12-3 or TRBV12-4 and TRBJ2-7; a possible D gene is TRBD1 (5 bases). Trimming shortened V by 3 bases and J by 5 bases, and 14 bases separated the two germline ends. CDR3 length: 14 residues. The CDR3 here is CASSLGQGPNEQYF. The CDR3 nucleotides read TGTGCCAGCAGTTTGGGCCAGGGCCCTAACGAGCAGTACTTC.

The genes are TRBV28 and TRBJ2-2, with 8 bases aligning to TRBD1. CDR3 length: 14 residues. Germline V gives CDR1 MDHEN, CDR2 SYDVKM. V lost 6 bases and J lost 5; bases outside the gene matches: 5. The DNA for the CDR3 is TGTGCCAGCAGGGGACAGGATTGGACCGGGGAGCTGTTTTTT. Residues: CASRGQDWTGELFF.

In regard to this clonotype: One junction end disagrees with the germline gene, perhaps due to a read error. V is TRBV11-3 and J is TRBJ2-7; D is possibly TRBD2 (6 bases). The CDR3 totals 18 residues. CDR1 and CDR2 (germline): SGHNT, YENEEA. The CDR3 sequence is CASSLERLGGPGSYEQCF. DNA of the CDR3: TGTGCCAGCAGCTTGGAGAGGTTGGGAGGCCCCGGGTCCTACGAGCAGTGCTTC.

The chain has TRBV30 and TRBJ1-6, with D tentatively TRBD1 (5 bases). This CDR3 is 13 amino acids long. Per germline, CDR1 GTSNPN and CDR2 SVGIG (reference sequence). Trimming took off 4 bases at V and 5 bases at J, with 9 bases between the two ends. CDR3 nucleotides: TGTGCCTGGAATACAGGACATAATTCACCCCTCCACTTT. Translated: CAWNTGHNSPLHF.

On this clonotype itself: A much larger clone is a single base away; this may be a read error. J is TRBJ2-2 and V is TRBV6-1; no clear D gene. Trimming cost V 2 bases and J 5 bases, with 9 bases left between them. The germline CDR1 and CDR2 sequences are MNHNS and SASEGT. The CDR3 runs 14 residues. CDR3 sequence (DNA): TGTGCCAGCAGTGAACCGGCGCGGACCGGGGAGCTGTTTTTT. Its translation is CASSEPARTGELFF.

This clonotype was seen only a few times. This sequence joins TRBV7-9 and TRBJ2-1, with D maybe TRBD2 (6 bases). Per germline, CDR1 SEHNR and CDR2 FQNEAQ (reference sequence). The V and J ends lost 0 bases and 6 bases respectively, with 15 bases between them. CDR3 size: 16 residues. The CDR3 protein is CASSLATSTWGNEQFF. For the CDR3, the DNA is TGTGCCAGCAGCTTAGCGACTAGTACGTGGGGCAATGAGCAGTTCTTC.

V is TRBV6-5 and J is TRBJ2-3; D not resolved. Germline lookup yields CDR1 MNHEY and CDR2 SVGAGI. The CDR3 sequence is 11 residues long. The V end was cut by 5 bases, the J end by 6 bases, with 6 bases between. The CDR3 region has the DNA TGTGCCAGCAGTCCCTATGATACGCAGTATTTT. It yields the protein CASSPYDTQYF.

The chain uses TRBV28 and TRBJ1-2, with D possibly being TRBD1 (6 bases). The CDR3 length is 15 residues. Deletions cut 3 bases from V and 1 base from J, with 12 bases between. Per the germline V gene, CDR1 is MDHEN and CDR2 is SYDVKM. The CDR3 DNA reads as TGTGCCAGCAGTTTGTGGGGGGCTCTTAACTATGGCTACACCTTC. Its protein product is CASSLWGALNYGYTF.

Notes on this clonotype: A much larger clone is a single base away; this may be a read error. The genes are TRBV29-1 and TRBJ2-3; D unresolved. The length of the CDR3 is 15 residues. The germline V gene has CDR1 SQVTM and CDR2 ANQGSEA. V was trimmed by 4 bases and J by 0 bases, leaving 14 bases between them. CDR3 DNA sequence: TGCAGCGTTGTATTACATTCTGCTAGCACAGATACGCAGTATTTT. Protein product: CSVVLHSASTDTQYF.

This chain joins TRBV2 and TRBJ2-3, with a weak D call TRBD2 (6 bases). V dropped 8 bases and J dropped 1 base, with 19 bases sitting between them. The CDR3 runs to 16 residues. The germline CDR1 and CDR2 sequences are SNHLY and FYNNEI. CDR3 bases: TGTGCCAGCCGGTGGGGACTCCCGTTAGGCACAGATACGCAGTATTTT. This encodes CASRWGLPLGTDTQYF. Together with reference TRBV2 and TRBJ2-3, the CDR3 gives the full variable domain: EPEVTQTPSHQVTQMGQEVILRCVPISNHLYFYWYRQILGQKVEFLVSFYNNEISEKSEIFDDQFSVERPDGSNFTLKIRSTKLEDSAMYFCASRWGLPLGTDTQYFGPGTRLTVL.

At least ten counts were recorded for this clonotype. This rearrangement joins TRBV10-1 to TRBJ1-2; D unclear. V lost 3 bases, J lost 4 bases, and 12 bases lay in between. Germline assignment: CDR1 WNHNN and CDR2 SYGVQD (reference sequence). The CDR3 spans 14 residues. The CDR3 DNA reads as TGCGCCAGCAGTGAACTGGGGATCGTCTATGGCTACACCTTC. Translating gives CASSELGIVYGYTF.

As regards this clonotype: Its ends do not fully match the called genes, so a read error is possible. The chain combines TRBV7-8 with TRBJ2-7; D not certain. Germline V gene data show CDR1 as SGHVS and CDR2 as FQNEAQ. The CDR3 has 13 residues. The CDR3: CTSSLVPPLEQYF. CDR3 bases: TGTACCAGCAGCTTAGTCCCCCCCCTAGAGCAGTACTTC.